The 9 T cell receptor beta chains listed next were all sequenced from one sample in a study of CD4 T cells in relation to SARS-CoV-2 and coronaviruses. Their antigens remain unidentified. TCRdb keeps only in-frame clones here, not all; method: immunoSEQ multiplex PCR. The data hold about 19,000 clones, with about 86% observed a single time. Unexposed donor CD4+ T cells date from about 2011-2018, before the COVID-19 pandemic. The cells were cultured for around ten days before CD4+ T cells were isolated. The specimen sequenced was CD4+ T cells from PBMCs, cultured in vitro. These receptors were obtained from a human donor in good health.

CDR3 loop: CASSSSGFNEQFF. In DNA, the CDR3 is TGTGCCAGTTCCTCAAGCGGGTTCAATGAGCAGTTCTTC. The chain uses TRBV19 and TRBJ2-1, with D perhaps TRBD2 (6 bases). Trimming removed 8 bases at V and 6 bases at J, with 14 bases between. Germline V gene data show CDR1 as LNHDA and CDR2 as SQIVND (reference sequence). The CDR3 is made up of 13 amino acids.

CDR3 DNA sequence: TGTGCCAGCAGTTTCGGACTAGAAGCAGATACGCAGTATTTT. This sequence encodes CASSFGLEADTQYF. The chain is built from TRBV6-2 or TRBV6-3 and TRBJ2-3; the match to TRBD2 covers 7 bases. Germline CDR1 is MNHEY and CDR2 is SVGEGT. The CDR3 has 14 residues. With 4 bases clipped from V and 4 bases from J, the junction kept 5 bases outside the gene matches.

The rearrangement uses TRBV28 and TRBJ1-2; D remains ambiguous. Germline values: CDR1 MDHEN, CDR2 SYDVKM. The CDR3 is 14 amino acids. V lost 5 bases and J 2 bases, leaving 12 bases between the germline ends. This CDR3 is CASSLLNDNYGYTF. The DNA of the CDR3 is TGTGCCAGCAGTCTACTCAACGACAACTATGGCTACACCTTC.

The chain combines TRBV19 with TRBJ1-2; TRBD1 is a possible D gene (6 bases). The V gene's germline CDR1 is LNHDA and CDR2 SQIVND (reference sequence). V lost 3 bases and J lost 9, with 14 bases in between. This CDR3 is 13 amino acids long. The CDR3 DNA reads TGTGCCAGTAGTATTAACAGGGAGTCGAGCTACACCTTC. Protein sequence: CASSINRESSYTF.

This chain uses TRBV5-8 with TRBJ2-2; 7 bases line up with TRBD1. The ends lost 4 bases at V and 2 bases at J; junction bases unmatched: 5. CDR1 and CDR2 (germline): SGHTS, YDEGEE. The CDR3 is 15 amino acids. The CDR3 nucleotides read TGTGCCAGCAGCCCCGGGACAGCCAACACCGGGGAGCTGTTTTTT. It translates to CASSPGTANTGELFF.

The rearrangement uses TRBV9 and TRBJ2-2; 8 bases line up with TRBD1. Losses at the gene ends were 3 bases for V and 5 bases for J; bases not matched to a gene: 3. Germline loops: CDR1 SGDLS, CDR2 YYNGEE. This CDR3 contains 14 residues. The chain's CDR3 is CASSAGGRTGELFF. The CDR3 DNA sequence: TGTGCCAGCAGCGCAGGGGGCAGGACCGGGGAGCTGTTTTTT.

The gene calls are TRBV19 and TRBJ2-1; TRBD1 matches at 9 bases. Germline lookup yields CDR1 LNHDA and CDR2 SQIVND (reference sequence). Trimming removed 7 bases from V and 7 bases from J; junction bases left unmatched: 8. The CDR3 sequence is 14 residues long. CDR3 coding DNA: TGTGCCAGTAATCAAGGGGACAGGGAGAATGAGCAGTTCTTC. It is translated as CASNQGDRENEQFF.

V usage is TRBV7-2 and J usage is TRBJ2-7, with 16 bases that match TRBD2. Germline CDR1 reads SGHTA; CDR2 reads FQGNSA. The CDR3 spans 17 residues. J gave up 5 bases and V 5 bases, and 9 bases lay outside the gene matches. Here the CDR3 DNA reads TGTGCCAGCAGCCTGGGACTAGCGGGAGGGCCTGGGAACGAGCAGTACTTC. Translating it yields CASSLGLAGGPGNEQYF.

The CDR3 spells CASSPDRLNYGYTF. DNA for the CDR3: TGCGCCAGCAGCCCAGACAGACTAAACTATGGCTACACCTTC. The chain couples TRBV5-1 to TRBJ1-2; D may be TRBD1 (5 bases). Trimming took 4 bases from V and 2 from J, leaving 12 bases between them. This CDR3 has 14 residues. Germline CDR1 SGHRS, CDR2 YFSETQ.